A single sample is the source of the 24 T cell receptor beta chains below, sequenced in a study of blood T cell repertoires in COVID-19. Clones were read by immunoSEQ multiplex PCR, and TCRdb kept only the in-frame ones, dropping some. Of about 320,000 clones listed, 75% to 85% were seen once; the top ten hold 6% to 9%. The sequenced sample was peripheral blood. The receptors derive from a human donor in a cohort sampled during active COVID-19.

The CDR3 sequence: CSASPDRAYGYTF. The CDR3, as DNA: TGCAGTGCTAGTCCTGACAGGGCCTATGGCTACACCTTC. This chain uses TRBV20-1 with TRBJ1-2, with 7 bases that match TRBD1. There are 13 residues in the CDR3. The V gene's germline CDR1 is DFQATT and CDR2 SNEGSKA (reference sequence). V shed 3 bases and J 4 bases; nucleotides not matched to a gene: 5.

The V gene is TRBV6-5, the J gene TRBJ2-3; tentatively, D is TRBD1 (6 bases). The CDR3 runs to 14 residues. Per the germline V gene, CDR1 is MNHEY and CDR2 is SVGAGI. The V end was cut by 8 bases, the J end by 3 bases, with 15 bases between. In DNA, the CDR3 is TGTGCCAGCCGTAGGGCAGGGGTGACAGATACGCAGTATTTT. Translated, it gives CASRRAGVTDTQYF.

The V gene is TRBV6-5, the J gene TRBJ2-7; 10 nucleotides match TRBD1. The length of the CDR3 is 12 residues. V was pared by 11 bases and J by 2 bases, with 3 bases of the junction left unmatched. Germline V lookup: CDR1 MNHEY, CDR2 SVGAGI. CDR3 in amino acids: CAGGQGPYEQYF. As DNA, the CDR3 is TGTGCCGGGGGACAGGGGCCCTACGAGCAGTACTTC.

This clone was seen once. CDR3 DNA sequence: TGTGCCAGCAGCCCCGGGACAGGGGCCTTCTATGGCTACACCTTC. Translated: CASSPGTGAFYGYTF. The chain joins TRBV9 to TRBJ1-2; 10 bases are a match to TRBD1. The ends lost 4 bases at V and 4 bases at J; junction bases unmatched: 7. The germline V gene encodes CDR1 SGDLS and CDR2 YYNGEE. The CDR3 is 15 residues long.

This rearrangement joins TRBV10-2 to TRBJ2-3; D perhaps matches TRBD1 (6 bases). This CDR3 has 14 residues. The V end lost 0 bases, the J end lost 6 bases, and 10 bases lay between the germline ends. Germline V gives CDR1 WSHSY, CDR2 SAAADI. The CDR3 sequence: CASSESNRVDTQYF. CDR3 DNA sequence: TGCGCCAGCAGTGAGTCGAACAGGGTGGATACGCAGTATTTT.

This clone was recorded once. V and J are TRBV30 and TRBJ2-2, with D maybe TRBD1 (5 bases). The germline CDR1 and CDR2 sequences are GTSNPN and SVGIG (reference sequence). V was cut by 4 bases and J by 7 bases, with 22 bases left in between. This CDR3 has 16 residues. The CDR3: CAWTIVGRYQNGELFF. CDR3 bases: TGTGCCTGGACAATCGTGGGGCGATACCAGAACGGGGAGCTGTTTTTT.

The rearrangement uses TRBV6-6 and TRBJ2-7; 10 nucleotides agree with TRBD1. With 7 bases clipped from V and 0 bases from J, the junction kept 3 bases outside the gene matches. There are 14 residues in the CDR3. The germline V gene has CDR1 MNHNY and CDR2 SVGAGI (reference sequence). CDR3 region: CASKGQGSSYEQYF. The CDR3 nucleotides are TGTGCCAGCAAGGGACAGGGGAGCTCCTACGAGCAGTACTTC.

This clone was seen only once. The chain joins TRBV5-1 to TRBJ2-5; tentative D call: TRBD2 (6 bases). Trimming left V 5 bases short and J 2 bases short, with 10 bases between. CDR3 length: 13 residues. CDR1 is SGHRS and CDR2 is YFSETQ in the germline V gene. In DNA form, the CDR3 reads TGCGCCAGCAGTTCGCGGGGTCAAGAGACCCAGTACTTC. Amino acids: CASSSRGQETQYF.

The chain employs TRBV5-1 and TRBJ1-1; 8 nucleotides line up with TRBD1. The CDR3 is 13 amino acids. Germline V CDR1 and CDR2: SGHRS, YFSETQ. Germline trimming cut 4 bases from V and 9 bases from J; bases unmatched to any gene: 8. The CDR3 DNA sequence: TGCGCCAGCAGCACCGGACAGGGTAAAAAAGCTTTCTTT. Translated, it gives CASSTGQGKKAFF.

The sample holds many counts of this clone. This sequence joins TRBV5-1 and TRBJ2-2; 9 positions match TRBD1. V lost 4 bases to trimming and J lost 5 bases; unmatched junction nucleotides: 9. This CDR3 is built from 16 residues. Germline CDR1 SGHRS, CDR2 YFSETQ. This CDR3 reads CASSLGQGLGTGELFF. Here the CDR3 DNA reads TGCGCCAGCAGCCTTGGACAGGGGCTCGGGACCGGGGAGCTGTTTTTT.

V and J are TRBV20-1 and TRBJ2-7; possible D gene TRBD1, 5 bases. V lost 6 bases, J lost 6 bases, and 12 bases lay in between. Germline assignment: CDR1 DFQATT and CDR2 SNEGSKA (reference sequence). The CDR3 contains 11 residues. CDR3 protein: CSARVIGEQYF. The CDR3 DNA reads as TGCAGTGCCAGGGTGATCGGCGAGCAGTACTTC.

The sample holds a few counts of this clone. The gene calls are TRBV6-5 and TRBJ1-2, with D unresolved. This CDR3 region has 14 residues. The V gene lost 0 bases and the J gene lost 0 bases, with 5 bases spanning the gap. Germline V lookup: CDR1 MNHEY, CDR2 SVGAGI. CDR3 in amino acids: CASSYSAANYGYTF. CDR3 in DNA: TGTGCCAGCAGTTACTCGGCAGCTAACTATGGCTACACCTTC.

This clone appeared a few times. The chain recombines TRBV5-6 with TRBJ1-2; 11 nucleotides line up with TRBD1. There are 15 residues in the CDR3. Germline loops: CDR1 SGHDT, CDR2 YYEEEE. V was pared by 2 bases and J by 8 bases, with 8 bases of the junction left unmatched. In DNA form, the CDR3 reads TGTGCCAGCAGCTTAGCCGGGACAGGGGGAAGCGGCTACACCTTC. This codes for CASSLAGTGGSGYTF.

This chain connects TRBV6-1 to TRBJ2-1; tentative D call: TRBD2 (6 bases). The CDR3 runs to 13 residues. Germline lookup yields CDR1 MNHNS and CDR2 SASEGT. Between the trimmed V and J ends, which lost 2 bases and 8 bases, there was a span of 10 bases. The CDR3 reads CASSESREDEQFF. The DNA for the CDR3 is TGTGCCAGCAGTGAATCAAGGGAGGATGAGCAGTTCTTC.

This sequence joins TRBV11-3 and TRBJ2-3; D is unresolved. The germline V gene encodes CDR1 SGHNT and CDR2 YENEEA. The CDR3 has 14 residues. The V end lost 1 base, the J end lost 0 bases, and 5 bases lay between the germline ends. The CDR3 is CASSLVQSTDTQYF. The CDR3 DNA is TGTGCCAGCAGCTTAGTTCAGAGCACAGATACGCAGTATTTT.

The chain carries TRBV18 and TRBJ1-2; perhaps TRBD1 as D (5 bases). CDR1 is KGHSH and CDR2 is LQKENI in the germline V gene. V was trimmed by 3 bases and J by 3 bases, leaving 14 bases between them. This CDR3 is 15 amino acids long. Here the CDR3 reads CASSPRPRGDYGYTF. As DNA, the CDR3 is TGTGCCAGCTCACCCCGTCCGCGGGGGGACTATGGCTACACCTTC.

The chain couples TRBV3-1 (or the pseudogene TRBV3-2) to TRBJ1-1; 7 nucleotides line up with TRBD1. Germline values: CDR1 LGHDT, CDR2 YNNKEL (reference sequence). The V and J ends lost 2 bases and 1 base, in that order; junction bases with no gene match: 4. This CDR3 has 15 residues. CDR3 loop: CASSQNRQGNTEAFF. The CDR3 region has the DNA TGTGCCAGCAGCCAAAACAGACAGGGGAACACTGAAGCTTTCTTT.

The V call is TRBV7-2, the J call TRBJ2-3, with 7 bases identical to TRBD1. The CDR3 loop spans 13 amino acids. Germline-derived CDR1 and CDR2 are SGHTA and FQGNSA. Germline trimming cut 6 bases from V and 5 bases from J; bases unmatched to any gene: 5. The CDR3 DNA is TGTGCCAGCAGTCCACAGGGGTTAGATACGCAGTATTTT. It is translated as CASSPQGLDTQYF.

This sequence joins TRBV18 and TRBJ2-3, with 9 bases matching TRBD2. Germline V gene sequence: CDR1 KGHSH, CDR2 LQKENI. Trimming took 1 base from V and 3 from J; bases not matched to a gene: 5. The CDR3 is made up of 16 amino acids. CDR3 sequence: CASSPQRGAGTDTQYF. The CDR3 nucleotides are TGTGCCAGCTCACCACAGCGGGGGGCCGGGACAGATACGCAGTATTTT.

The V call is TRBV9, the J call TRBJ1-1, with TRBD1 as a possible D gene (6 bases). This CDR3 spans 15 amino acids. The germline CDR1 and CDR2 sequences are SGDLS and YYNGEE. With 0 bases removed from V and 1 base from J, the gap between germline ends came to 10 bases. For the CDR3, the DNA is TGTGCCAGCAGCGTAGGGGACATGCAGAACACTGAAGCTTTCTTT. It encodes CASSVGDMQNTEAFF.

V usage is TRBV7-9 and J usage is TRBJ2-7; 7 nucleotides match TRBD2. The V segment lost 4 bases and the J segment 2 bases; nucleotides outside the gene matches: 14. Per germline, CDR1 SEHNR and CDR2 FQNEAQ (reference sequence). The CDR3 runs 17 residues. Here the CDR3 DNA reads TGTGCCAGCAGCTCCACATGGGGGGGACCCCTTCCCTACGAGCAGTACTTC. Encoded protein: CASSSTWGGPLPYEQYF.

For the CDR3, the DNA is TGTGCCAGCAGCTTACTGACAGGGGATAGGGATGGCTACACCTTC. Its translation: CASSLLTGDRDGYTF. The J gene is TRBJ1-2, the V gene TRBV7-9, with 8 bases aligning to TRBD1. The ends lost 2 bases at V and 6 bases at J; junction bases unmatched: 8. Germline CDR1 is SEHNR and CDR2 is FQNEAQ (reference sequence). The CDR3 totals 15 residues. The entire variable domain, with the rest obtained from reference TRBV7-9 and TRBJ1-2, is as follows: DTGVSQNPRHKITKRGQNVTFRCDPISEHNRLYWYRQTLGQGPEFLTYFQNEAQLEKSRLLSDRFSAERPKGSFSTLEIQRTEQGDSAMYLCASSLLTGDRDGYTFGSGTRLTVV.

This chain connects TRBV10-2 to TRBJ2-7; 10 nucleotides agree with TRBD1. This CDR3 region has 12 residues. Germline CDR1 WSHSY, CDR2 SAAADI. V dropped 7 bases and J dropped 7; count of bases not matched to a gene: 4. The CDR3 bases are TGCGCCAGCACGGACAGGGGGTGGGAGCAGTACTTC. This gives the protein CASTDRGWEQYF.

The chain joins TRBV6-5 to TRBJ1-4; 10 bases agree with TRBD1. Looked up from germline, CDR1 is MNHEY and CDR2 is SVGAGI. This CDR3 region has 14 residues. V shed 6 bases, J shed 6 bases, and the junction held 4 bases outside the gene matches. The CDR3 DNA follows: TGTGCCAGCAGAGACAGGGGGCGCGATGAAAAACTGTTTTTT. This translates into CASRDRGRDEKLFF.